This is a list of T cell receptor beta chains from one sample in a study of T cell repertoires in cytomegalovirus infection. From the reads, TCRdb called clonotypes with MiXCR, one entry per CDR3 protein. The table records about 320,000 distinct CDR3 sequences, around a tenth of them present only once. The sample comprised PBMCs. The receptor set was obtained from a human donor in good health (CMV status not recorded). Some clones in this sample may be carry-over from other donors' samples. The CDR3 runs from the conserved cysteine through the conserved F or W. Fields, in order: clone size, J gene, V gene, D gene, CDR3 DNA, CDR3 protein. The D gene is left open where the match is weak. Clone size is not always given. Where it is, it says once, few, many or a class for expanded clones.

many TRBJ2-7 TRBV11-2 - TGTGCCAGCAGCTTTAGGGCGGCACGGCGCGGTTACGAGCAGTACTTC CASSFRAARRGYEQYF
many TRBJ2-5 TRBV7-8 TRBD2 TGTGCCAGCAGAGCCCCGGGACTAGCGGGGGATGCCCAAGAGACCCAGTACTTC CASRAPGLAGDAQETQYF
few TRBJ2-5 TRBV6-6 TRBD2 TGTGCCAGCAGTTACTCGAGAGGAGGGAGCGGGAGGGCCCCTGAGACCCAGTACTTC CASSYSRGGSGRAPETQYF
- TRBJ2-1 TRBV9 TRBD2 TGTGCCAGCAGCGCCTACCTAGCGGGGGTCGACGGTGAGCAGTTCTTC CASSAYLAGVDGEQFF
many TRBJ1-1 TRBV28 - TGTGCCAGCAGTTTATTCGGGGGAGGGAACACTGAAGCTTTCTTT CASSLFGGGNTEAFF
many TRBJ2-6 TRBV7-2 - TGTGCCAGCAGCACCATACAGAGCTCTGGGGCCAACGTCCTGACTTTC CASSTIQSSGANVLTF
many TRBJ2-1 TRBV20-1 TRBD2 TGCAGTGCTGGACTAGCGGGAGGGCTGCCGTTCTTC CSAGLAGGLPFF
- TRBJ2-1 TRBV29-1 TRBD1 TGCAGCGTTGAGTCGACAGGGGAGAGCTCCTACAATGAGCAGTTCTTC CSVESTGESSYNEQFF
many TRBJ2-5 TRBV19 - TGTGCCAGTGGAAGGGAAGAGACCCAGTACTTC CASGREETQYF
- TRBJ2-3 TRBV10-3 - TGTGCCATCTCTGCTTCAGTAGAGGGGCAGTATTTT CAISASVEGQYF
many TRBJ2-7 TRBV6-1 TRBD1 TGTGCCAGCAGTAGGATACAGGGGCGAAGGGACGAGCAGTACTTC CASSRIQGRRDEQYF
few TRBJ2-7 TRBV9 - TGTGCCAGCAGCGTAGCGCAGGGGCCCACCTACGAGCAGTACTTC CASSVAQGPTYEQYF
- TRBJ2-7 TRBV2 - TGTGCCAGCAGTATTGACAGGATAAGCTCCTACGAGCAGTACTTC CASSIDRISSYEQYF
many TRBJ1-6 TRBV7-2 TRBD1 TGTGCCAGCAGCTTGGGGACAGGGTGGGATTCACCCCTCCACTTT CASSLGTGWDSPLHF
many TRBJ1-2 TRBV7-2 - TGTGCCAGCAGCTCGGCAGTATTGACAGGAACCCCCAAAATTTGGGGCTACACCTTC CASSSAVLTGTPKIWGYTF
few TRBJ2-7 TRBV7-8 TRBD2 TGTGCCAGCAGGTTAGGGACTAGCTACGAGCAGTACTTC CASRLGTSYEQYF
many TRBJ2-1 TRBV6-2/TRBV6-3 TRBD1 TGTGCCAGCCACGACAGGGGGTACAATGAGCAGTTCTTC CASHDRGYNEQFF
- TRBJ1-2 TRBV11-2 - TGTGCCAGCAGCTCCGGGCCGACTAACTATGGCTACACCTTC CASSSGPTNYGYTF
many TRBJ1-6 TRBV6-1 TRBD1 TGTGCCAGCTCCGAGGGACAGTTGATACCCCTCCACTTT CASSEGQLIPLHF
- TRBJ1-1 TRBV28 TRBD1 TGTGCCAGCAGTTTATCGGGGACAGGGAACACTGAAGCTTTCTTT CASSLSGTGNTEAFF
many TRBJ2-2 TRBV7-2 - TGTGCCAGCAGCCCTAGACAGTCGAACACCGGGGAGCTGTTTTTT CASSPRQSNTGELFF
few TRBJ2-5 TRBV10-3 - TGTGCCATCAGGAGGGGGGGAACGGGGGAGACCCAGTACTTC CAIRRGGTGETQYF
few TRBJ2-7 TRBV6-5 TRBD2 TGTGCCAGCAGTTACAGTCTAGCGGGGGGCCTTCACGAGCAGTACTTC CASSYSLAGGLHEQYF
few TRBJ1-5 TRBV12-3/TRBV12-4 TRBD1 TGTGCCAGCAGAGGACAGGGCGTGCATCAGCCCCAGCATTTT CASRGQGVHQPQHF
many TRBJ2-5 TRBV7-8 TRBD2 TGTGCCAGCAGCCGACTAGCGGGGGGGGTGACTGAGACCCAGTACTTC CASSRLAGGVTETQYF
many TRBJ1-1 TRBV24-1 - TGTGCCACCAGTGATCCGGGACCTAACACTGAAGCTTTCTTT CATSDPGPNTEAFF
few TRBJ2-4 TRBV6-2/TRBV6-3 - TGTGCCACCCGTACAGGGAAAAACATTCAGTACTTC CATRTGKNIQYF
many TRBJ1-5 TRBV7-8 - TGTGCCAGCAGCTTAACGGGGGTTCAGCCCCAGCATTTT CASSLTGVQPQHF
- TRBJ2-4 TRBV18 TRBD1 TGTGCCAGCTCACCACAGCAGGGGGCTGAAAACATTCAGTACTTC CASSPQQGAENIQYF
- TRBJ1-4 TRBV12-3/TRBV12-4 - TGTGCCAGCAGTCGGGACTGGGGAGTACCGAAACTGTTTTTT CASSRDWGVPKLFF
many TRBJ1-2 TRBV7-6 - TGTGCCAGCAGCTTAGCGCCGACAGTAGATCAGGGCTACACCTTC CASSLAPTVDQGYTF
many TRBJ2-4 TRBV7-9 - TGTGCCAGCACCCACCTTGAGGTGGACAAAAACATTCAGTACTTC CASTHLEVDKNIQYF
many TRBJ2-7 TRBV7-2 TRBD2 TGTGCCAGCAGCTTAAGGACTAGCGGGTCCTACGAGCAGTACTTC CASSLRTSGSYEQYF
many TRBJ2-5 TRBV7-2 TRBD2 TGTGCCAGCAGCCCTAGCGGGAGTTCGGTAGAGACCCAGTACTTC CASSPSGSSVETQYF
- TRBJ2-6 TRBV5-4 TRBD1 TGTGCCAGCAGCGCGGGACAGGGAGTACTCTCTGGGGCCAACGTCCTGACTTTC CASSAGQGVLSGANVLTF
few TRBJ2-5 TRBV2 - TGTGCCAGCAGTGATTGGACTGATGGGGAGACCCAGTACTTC CASSDWTDGETQYF
many TRBJ2-3 TRBV7-2 - TGTGCCAGCAGCCCTGGGACAGGACTAGGGACAGATACGCAGTATTTT CASSPGTGLGTDTQYF
many TRBJ2-7 TRBV6-1 TRBD2 TGTGTTACGACTAGCGCAACCTACGAGCAGTACTTC CVTTSATYEQYF
many TRBJ2-7 TRBV11-1 TRBD2 TGTGCCAGCAGCTGGAGCGGGAGCTCCTACGAGCAGTACTTC CASSWSGSSYEQYF